The next 10 T cell receptor beta chains were all read from a single sample in a study of blood T cell repertoires in COVID-19. The assay was immunoSEQ multiplex PCR, and TCRdb's table has in-frame clones only and misses some. Among approximately 150,000 clones listed, around 86% were seen once. The sequencing input was peripheral blood. These receptors were taken from a man aged 70 or older with acute or convalescent COVID-19.

This clone appeared a single time. The rearrangement joins TRBV10-3 to TRBJ2-3; 13 bases fit TRBD2. The ends lost 3 bases at V and 5 bases at J; junction bases unmatched: 5. The germline gives CDR1 ENHRY, CDR2 SYGVKD. CDR3 size: 16 residues. This CDR3 is CAISDGTSGTGDTQYF. CDR3 DNA: TGTGCCATCAGTGACGGGACTAGCGGGACTGGAGATACGCAGTATTTT.

The chain links TRBV5-6 to TRBJ2-4, with TRBD2 as a possible D gene (5 bases). The CDR3 has 15 residues. Germline assignment: CDR1 SGHDT and CDR2 YYEEEE. V was trimmed by 9 bases and J by 3 bases, leaving 19 bases between them. The DNA of the CDR3 is TGTGCCACCTCCCGGCTCGGAGCGGACAAAAACATTCAGTACTTC. This sequence encodes CATSRLGADKNIQYF.

The chain joins TRBV19 to TRBJ1-1; 9 nucleotides line up with TRBD1. V trimming: 2 bases; J trimming: 6 bases; junction bases outside the gene matches: 7. The germline V gene encodes CDR1 LNHDA and CDR2 SQIVND (reference sequence). The CDR3 spans 15 residues. CDR3 in DNA: TGTGCCAGTAGTATACCGGGACAGGGCTTCCCTGAAGCTTTCTTT. Its protein product is CASSIPGQGFPEAFF.

The V gene is TRBV9, the J gene TRBJ2-5, with 14 bases fitting TRBD2. Germline assignment: CDR1 SGDLS and CDR2 YYNGEE. The J segment lost 4 bases and the V segment lost 3 bases, leaving 5 bases of the junction unmatched. This CDR3 is built from 16 residues. CDR3 DNA sequence: TGTGCCAGCAGCGGCGGACTAGCGGGAGGAGGAGAGACCCAGTACTTC. This gives the protein CASSGGLAGGGETQYF.

J is TRBJ2-7 and V is TRBV2; maybe TRBD2 (6 bases). The CDR3 is 14 residues long. The germline V gene encodes CDR1 SNHLY and CDR2 FYNNEI. Trimming pared 7 bases from V and 3 bases from J, leaving 16 bases between. DNA for the CDR3: TGTGCCAGCAAAACCAGCCCCGGGAGCTACGAGCAGTACTTC. Translation: CASKTSPGSYEQYF.

This chain connects TRBV3-1 (or the pseudogene TRBV3-2) to TRBJ1-6; D is perhaps TRBD1 (5 bases). V gave up 4 bases and J gave up 8 bases, with 15 bases separating them. Germline assignment: CDR1 LGHDT and CDR2 YNNKEL (reference sequence). The CDR3 spans 15 residues. The CDR3 here is CASSLTGTGDSPLHF. CDR3 sequence (DNA): TGTGCCAGCAGCCTTACCGGGACGGGGGATTCACCCCTCCACTTT.

The chain is built from TRBV24-1 and TRBJ2-2; 10 bases fit TRBD1. CDR1 and CDR2 from the germline V gene are KGHDR and SFDVKD. This CDR3 has 18 amino acids. The ends lost 3 bases at V and 4 bases at J; junction bases unmatched: 10. For the CDR3, the DNA is TGTGCCACCAGTGATCTTTCTCCGGGACAGGGGTTCACCGGGGAGCTGTTTTTT. Protein sequence: CATSDLSPGQGFTGELFF.

This chain uses TRBV11-3 with TRBJ2-3; 7 nucleotides align to TRBD1. Germline trimming cut 4 bases from V and 4 bases from J; bases unmatched to any gene: 5. The CDR3 is 14 amino acids. CDR1 SGHNT and CDR2 YENEEA come from the germline V gene. CDR3 DNA: TGTGCCAGCAGCTGGGGCAGGGGGTCAGATACGCAGTATTTT. It is translated as CASSWGRGSDTQYF.

The chain combines TRBV6-5 with TRBJ1-1, with 10 nucleotides matching TRBD1. Germline CDR1 MNHEY, CDR2 SVGAGI. V gave up 8 bases and J gave up 4 bases; unmatched junction bases: 7. There are 14 residues in the CDR3. The CDR3 spells CASHWGQGSTEAFF. CDR3 in DNA: TGTGCCAGCCACTGGGGACAGGGGTCCACTGAAGCTTTCTTT.

In its sample, this clone was seen once. The rearrangement joins TRBV2 to TRBJ1-1; D gene ambiguous. CDR1 and CDR2 from the germline V gene are SNHLY and FYNNEI. The V gene lost 1 base and the J gene lost 0 bases, with 9 bases spanning the gap. The CDR3 covers 15 residues. In DNA form, the CDR3 reads TGTGCCAGCAGTGAAGGAGCCCCGTTGAACACTGAAGCTTTCTTT. This sequence encodes CASSEGAPLNTEAFF. Filled out from reference TRBV2 and TRBJ1-1, the complete variable domain reads EPEVTQTPSHQVTQMGQEVILRCVPISNHLYFYWYRQILGQKVEFLVSFYNNEISEKSEIFDDQFSVERPDGSNFTLKIRSTKLEDSAMYFCASSEGAPLNTEAFFGQGTRLTVV.